This T cell receptor beta chain stems from a study of CD8+CD57+ T cells in acquired aplastic anemia. Study details: The DNA of sorted CD4+ and CD8+ cells averaged roughly 3 ug. Healthy donors averaged about 10 million reads for CD4+ cells.

General study results and limits: Patients shared some 30 CD8+ CDR3 sequences with controls. Patients did not significantly differ from controls in CD8+ Simpson's diversity.

The study profiled TCR beta VDJ and CDR3 using genomic DNA as template. Using its own MiXCR run on the reads, TCRdb lists one record per CDR3 protein. This sample has around 170,000 distinct CDR3 sequences, with less than 55% found just once. V lost 2 bases, J lost 4 bases, and 5 bases stayed unmatched. CDR1 MNHNS and CDR2 SASEGT come from the germline V gene. The CDR3 is made up of 17 amino acids. Worth noting for this clonotype: Its specificity is unknown.

This rearrangement joins TRBV6-1 to TRBJ1-6, with 10 bases matching TRBD1. The sample was sorted CD4+, CD8+, or CD8+CD57+ T cells (not recorded which) from PBMCs. The source of this sequence is a human donor in good health. The CDR3 DNA reads TGTGCCAGCAGTGAACGGTGGGACAGGGGTTATAATTCACCCCTCCACTTT. It specifies CASSERWDRGYNSPLHF.